This T cell receptor beta chain was profiled in a study of cytomegalovirus exposure and HLA in healthy donors (dated by TCRdb to 2016 to 2017). About the investigation overall: According to an earlier analysis of 550 to 750 of the donors, about 179 million T cells yielded some 120 million unique TCR beta sequences and about 300 Gb of sequence data. Approximately 310 gigabases of sequencing data and approximately 85 million unique TCR sequences were included in an early release covering several hundred HLA-typed donors. The genetic ancestry cluster associated with self-reported Caucasian donors included roughly 84% of the approximately 430 genotyped donors. The aim of the study was to test whether cataloging public T cell receptors could identify signatures of past pathogen exposure. The study used immunosequencing to profile the T cell repertoires of approximately 650 subjects and linked those repertoires to cytomegalovirus serostatus. In addition to the first cohort of 650 to 800 subjects, a separate validation cohort of 120 different subjects was used. To predict cytomegalovirus infection status, the study brought together high-throughput TCR immunosequencing, statistical association of individual TCRs with disease status, and machine learning. A later analysis re-examined previously published TCR beta repertoires from several hundred donors and added high-resolution HLA genotyping to investigate patterns of TCR occurrence. In the later analysis, no new phenotypic data were used to find candidate immune exposures; instead, reliance was placed on TCR beta sequences and their occurrence across donors. An earlier analysis of 587 of the donors applied high-throughput TCR beta sequencing to assess whether each TCR beta V gene segment acted as functional or pseudogenic. Donor age, sex, ethnicity and CMV serostatus were collected together with the repertoire data. A later genetic analysis took genome-wide SNP genotypes for about three fifths of the 666 donors and used that subset as a discovery cohort. All discovery cohort repertoires had been generated using a single sequencing platform. HLA typing covered class I and class II loci at four-digit resolution. Typing coverage varied by locus: about 620-630 donors for A, B, C, DRB1 and DQB1; approximately 520 for DQA1; about 590 for DPA1; fewer than 480 for DPB1. Four to six DR-DQ haplotypes were handled as single units for association and clustering, since linkage in the cohort was strong. Among over 350 genotyped donors of the cohort, an average of roughly 240,000 unique TCR beta nucleotide sequences were sequenced per donor, around 20% of them non-productive. Results and caveats for the whole study, not just this receptor: In a later genetic analysis, fewer N-insertions in productive TCRs were reported among donors in an Asian-associated ancestry cluster than the roughly 700-donor mean. Sequencing depth was assumed to be roughly uniform across donors in the presence/absence analyses, though that assumption may not hold. A further reported finding was that TCR beta sequences accurately predicted the HLA-A and HLA-B alleles for most subjects in the first cohort. Linkage disequilibrium might explain the correlated functional status among segregating V segments, but an unknown experimental factor could not be ruled out. A total of fewer than 200 TCR beta chains were listed by the study as associated with cytomegalovirus. In both the original and validation cohorts, the classifier was reported to diagnose cytomegalovirus status with high specificity and sensitivity. In vitro tests confirmed that a few of the cytomegalovirus-associated TCR beta chains recognize cytomegalovirus antigens. Because some donors lacked HLA typing at each locus, the association tests relied only on the typed subset. A later analysis found that TCR association rates varied across HLA loci, with DRB1 alleles showing the most associated TCRs and HLA-C alleles the fewest. In this cohort, only TCR beta chains were sequenced, and detectable features were limited by the absence of alpha or paired-chain data. For the cohort, immune exposure information was limited to CMV serostatus. A later analysis found that HLA-associated TCR beta chains were more clonally expanded and had lower generation probabilities than equally common non-associated chains. At a false discovery rate of 0.05, a later analysis linked fewer than 20,000 TCR beta sequences to specific HLA alleles. Most TCR sequences were observed very rarely across donors, whereas some public TCRs were present in many individuals. According to a later analysis, parvovirus B19, influenza, CMV and Epstein-Barr virus appeared linked to several top co-occurrence clusters. In an earlier analysis of some 640 of the donors, most TCR beta V segments were observed in productive rearrangements about 90% or about 30% of the time, broadly matching IMGT annotations. Some 15 rarely observed V segments, including chromosome 9 orphons, were excluded from the earlier analysis of approximately 600 of the donors because counts were too low. In a later analysis, most CMV-associated TCR beta chains were found to appear HLA-restricted, with HLA associations seemingly driven largely by CMV exposure. Strong co-occurrence of HLA alleles, especially DR and DQ, made assigning TCR associations to individual alleles difficult. A later genetic analysis associated a missense DCLRE1C variant with V-gene and J-gene trimming of TCR beta chains, and an independent cohort replicated the association. The authors suggested that the approach could potentially be generalized to other disease states and immunological phenotypes. A group of highly shared sequence variants was considered likely to be a technical artifact of the sequencing pipeline. Because the 87-base-pair reads could not distinguish some IMGT-functional V segments, including TRBV6-2 and TRBV6-3, those segments were excluded.

Preparation of the library involved the immunoSEQ multiplex PCR assay. A mixture of 60 forward primers for TCR Vbeta segments and 13 reverse primers for TCR Jbeta segments was used in the multiplex PCR. A multiplex PCR assay on genomic DNA amplified the CDR3 region of rearranged TCR beta genes. The Illumina HiSeq System was used to sequence the amplified TCR beta libraries as 87-base-pair reads. Per the authors' processing: In a later analysis, 80 million or so unique TCR beta chains were counted across the roughly 670 repertoires, and approximately 11 million of these chains were shared by at least two donors. Raw reads were error-corrected and collapsed into unique sequences with a nearest-neighbor algorithm that merged closely related sequences to remove PCR and sequencing errors. Alignment of CDR3 sequences to IMGT reference sequences was used to assign V, D and J gene segments. For a sequence to be retained, at least a six-nucleotide match to both a V gene segment and a J gene segment was required. Rearrangements were called productive when the CDR3 lacked stop codons and stayed in frame with V and J; all others were non-productive. Following IMGT convention, CDR3 was defined as the stretch from the second conserved V-encoded cysteine to the conserved J-encoded phenylalanine. Sequences without an unambiguous match to a single V gene segment were excluded from the earlier analysis of approximately 600 of the donors. In an earlier analysis of several hundred of the donors, V segments were called functional above 56.7% productive rearrangements and were called segregating when the between-donor standard deviation exceeded 5%. To diagnose cytomegalovirus status from the catalog of TCR beta chain sequences, a statistical classification framework was built. In a later analysis, TCR nucleotide sequences were compared against IMGT/GENE-DB human TR gene sequences so that V and J genes could be assigned. In a later analysis, CDR3 sequences and most-parsimonious VDJ recombination scenarios were assigned using the TCRdist pipeline. A later analysis defined each TCR beta chain by its CDR3 amino acid sequence plus V-gene family, and excluded reads lacking a unique V-gene family. In a later analysis, 500 to 700 highly shared, low-generation-probability nucleotide sequences were removed to address suspected cross-contamination and a sequencing artifact. In a later analysis, a clonal expansion index for each public chain was calculated from normalized within-repertoire ranks of inferred template counts. In a later analysis, generation probabilities were computed using a VDJ recombination model fitted to out-of-frame rearrangements, and the results were checked against IGoR. In a later analysis, TCR-TCR, TCR-HLA and TCR-CMV co-occurrence was scored with hypergeometric tests, and a repertoire-size bias correction was applied to TCR pairs. A later analysis estimated false discovery rates by permuting HLA or CMV assignments 20 times. In a later analysis, co-occurring TCRs were grouped with DBSCAN, and TCRdist sequence similarity was added when clustering was performed within HLA-allele-positive subsets. Repertoires with fewer than 30,000 or more than 120,000 public chains were left out of co-occurrence clustering, as were four to six repertoires with anomalous nucleotide sharing. Not all clones reach the TCRdb copy of this immuneACCESS table, which keeps in-frame sequences only. Checked studies attribute under half of the gap to unresolved V genes and leave the rest unexplained. V and J calls and clone size are as listed in that table; D and trimming were resolved from the DNA. The sample has approximately 100,000 clones on record, 70% to 85% of them singletons. The ten largest make up approximately 11% of the sample.

V and J are trimmed by 4 bases and 3 bases, and the gene matches miss 4 bases of the junction. Based on the germline V gene (reference sequence), the CDR1 and CDR2 sequences are SGHNT and YYREEE. From its cysteine to its phenylalanine, the CDR3 spans 14 amino acids. Only the CDR3 part of the read is kept: 42 bases, read in frame from the first base. The cohort was made up of 500 to 850 healthy bone marrow donors. At the time of sampling, every cohort member was nominally healthy, though immune exposures that went unrecorded were likely present. The donor tested CMV seropositive, placing the donor among the 250 to 350 seropositive members of the cohort. Every donor gave a peripheral blood sample, and the peripheral blood mononuclear cells from that sample were used for TCR beta sequencing. The Qiagen DNeasy Blood Extraction Kit was used to extract genomic DNA from the blood cell samples. Of note for this clone: The antigen it recognizes is unknown. It has no much larger one-base neighbor in the sample; base qualities were not kept.

Recombination joined TRBV5-4 with TRBJ1-1; 9 nucleotides in the junction match TRBD1. This receptor was obtained from a man aged 40-55 years in good health and CMV-seropositive. Sequenced: PBMCs. The CDR3 corresponds to CASSPTGGDTEAFF. The DNA is as follows: TGTGCCAGCAGCCCGACAGGGGGGGACACTGAAGCTTTCTTT.